The clone carrying this T cell receptor beta chain was seen only a few times. This CDR3 region has 11 residues. The V gene's germline CDR1 is DFQATT and CDR2 SNEGSKA (reference sequence). The entry originates in a study of blood T cells in healthy people across ages. With a J-beta primer mix and a sample-barcoded 5' primer, a second PCR ran roughly 6 to 12 cycles. TCRdb reanalysed the 5' RACE reads using MiXCR and keeps one entry per CDR3 protein. The table records some 760,000 distinct CDR3 sequences, 20% to 25% of them present only once. These data also formed part of another study, on T cells of mothers and their children. That paper notes: Not a single persistent microchimeric T cell clone was detected.

This chain joins TRBV20-1 and TRBJ2-5, with D unclear. The end of the DNA aligns better with TRBJ2-7, so the J call may be wrong. The sample consisted of blood. The TCR comes from a boy younger than 18 in good health. The CDR3 protein is CSASLSYEQYF. DNA of the CDR3: TGCAGTGCTAGCCTGTCCTACGAGCAGTACTTC.